This passage covers 8 T cell receptor beta chains from one sample sequenced in a study of regulatory T cells in long-lasting Graves disease (dated by TCRdb to the early 2020s). Library construction relied on multiplex PCR. The run used an Illumina HiSeq 4000. iRepertoire HTBI primers and Arm-PCR amplification of CDR3 regions were used to construct TCR beta libraries. Starting from the raw public reads, TCRdb applied fastp trimming at Q25, assembled clones with MiXCR and retained in-frame beta chains. Rows merge per CDR3 protein into single entries with the most common DNA and genes. The sample table lists 500,000 to 700,000 distinct CDR3 sequences, 25% to 35% of them with a count of one. Around 40% of the sample goes to the ten largest clones. Per the publication, the time point label means: persistent/refractory GD, antithyroid drugs over 5 years with positive TRAb. RNA was extracted from PBMCs in TRIzol for both TCR sequencing and RNA sequencing.

The sequencing here drew on peripheral blood mononuclear cells (PBMCs), taken when the disease was refractory, from a patient treated with antithyroid drugs. These receptors were collected from a female donor with Graves disease.

This clonotype was seen many times. The CDR3 loop reads CASSEGRGYEYEQYF. Here the CDR3 DNA reads TGTGCCAGCAGTGAGGGCCGAGGGTATGAATACGAGCAGTACTTC. The chain joins TRBV11-2 to TRBJ2-7, with D maybe TRBD2 (5 bases). The CDR3 sequence is 15 residues long. Germline-derived CDR1 and CDR2 are SGHAT and FQNNGV. V was shortened by 6 bases and J by 4 bases, with 19 bases between the two germline ends. Looking up the rest from reference TRBV11-2 and TRBJ2-7 gives the full variable domain: EAGVAQSPRYKIIEKRQSVAFWCNPISGHATLYWYQQILGQGPKLLIQFQNNGVVDDSQLPKDRFSAERLKGVDSTLKIQPAKLEDSAVYLCASSEGRGYEYEQYFGPGTRLTVT.

The chain is built from TRBV5-1 and TRBJ1-1, with D tentatively TRBD1 (5 bases). The V end was cut by 4 bases, the J end by 5 bases, with 15 bases between. The germline V gene encodes CDR1 SGHRS and CDR2 YFSETQ. The CDR3 totals 14 residues. The CDR3, as DNA: TGCGCCAGCAGCCCCGACCTTGGGGGGACTGAAGCTTTCTTT. Protein sequence: CASSPDLGGTEAFF. Variable domain in full (rest from reference TRBV5-1 and TRBJ1-1): KAGVTQTPRYLIKTRGQQVTLSCSPISGHRSVSWYQQTPGQGLQFLFEYFSETQRNKGNFPGRFSGRQFSNSRSEMNVSTLELGDSALYLCASSPDLGGTEAFFGQGTRLTVV.

This clonotype was recorded many times. The chain links TRBV2 to TRBJ1-2, with TRBD1 matching 8 bases. V was clipped by 7 bases and J by 8 bases; unmatched bases: 6. This CDR3 spans 12 amino acids. Germline CDR1 reads SNHLY; CDR2 reads FYNNEI. The CDR3 spells CASIRTGFGYTF. CDR3 nucleotide sequence: TGTGCCAGCATCAGGACAGGGTTCGGCTACACCTTC.

This clonotype has at least ten counts. This CDR3 reads CASSEAGTDYEQYF. The CDR3 DNA sequence: TGTGCCAGCAGTGAAGCGGGGACAGACTACGAGCAGTACTTC. The chain combines TRBV2 with TRBJ2-7, with 7 positions matching TRBD1. With 0 bases clipped from V and 3 bases from J, the junction kept 2 bases outside the gene matches. The CDR3 loop spans 14 amino acids. Germline CDR1 is SNHLY and CDR2 is FYNNEI. Drawing the rest from reference TRBV2 and TRBJ2-7, the complete variable domain is EPEVTQTPSHQVTQMGQEVILRCVPISNHLYFYWYRQILGQKVEFLVSFYNNEISEKSEIFDDQFSVERPDGSNFTLKIRSTKLEDSAMYFCASSEAGTDYEQYFGPGTRLTVT.

The J gene is TRBJ2-7, the V gene TRBV10-2, with a possible D match to TRBD2 (6 bases). Germline loops: CDR1 WSHSY, CDR2 SAAADI. Trimming took off 3 bases at V and 4 bases at J, with 16 bases between the two ends. This CDR3 region has 15 residues. The chain's CDR3 is CASSDPGLPIYEQYF. CDR3 bases: TGCGCCAGCAGTGACCCGGGACTGCCTATTTACGAGCAGTACTTC.

The rearrangement joins TRBV6-2 or TRBV6-3 to TRBJ1-5; D uncertain. CDR1 MNHEY and CDR2 SVGEGT come from the germline V gene. V was cut by 0 bases and J by 2 bases, with 8 bases left in between. The CDR3 loop spans 15 amino acids. The CDR3 sequence is CASSYSEWGNQPQHF. The CDR3 nucleotides read TGTGCCAGCAGTTACTCAGAGTGGGGCAATCAGCCCCAGCATTTT.

J is TRBJ2-7 and V is TRBV20-1; D remains ambiguous. Germline loops: CDR1 DFQATT, CDR2 SNEGSKA (reference sequence). The CDR3 extends over 15 amino acids. The V end lost 1 base, the J end lost 0 bases, and 13 bases lay between the germline ends. Here the CDR3 reads CSARVLGSNSYEQYF. The CDR3 DNA reads TGCAGTGCTAGAGTTTTGGGATCCAACTCCTACGAGCAGTACTTC.

This clonotype appeared many times. The CDR3 bases are TGTGCCAGCAGTTTCCCAACGGCGGCGGTGTTTTTT. Amino acid sequence: CASSFPTAAVFF. The rearrangement links TRBV28 to TRBJ2-2, with unresolved D. There are 12 residues in the CDR3. Germline-derived CDR1 and CDR2 are MDHEN and SYDVKM. Trimming took 3 bases from V and 15 from J, leaving 14 bases between them.